The entry below describes one T cell receptor beta chain. This clone has at least ten counts. Its recognized antigen is unknown. No base qualities exist here, and no much larger clone lies one base off it. Preparation of the library involved the immunoSEQ multiplex PCR assay. For TCR sequencing, RNA was extracted from every sample and reverse transcribed into cDNA to serve as template. SuperScript III was used for first-strand cDNA synthesis, primed with a 2:1 mix of oligo-dT and random hexamers. A synthetic immune receptor repertoire was used to gauge amplification bias, and whatever bias remained was removed computationally. The published analysis was carried out like this. Raw reads were preprocessed to remove errors, and CDR3 was defined by IMGT conventions from the conserved cysteine to phenylalanine. Clonality was computed by normalizing Shannon entropy by log2 of the number of productive unique TCRs and subtracting the result from 1. Scalp TCRbeta sequences were cross-referenced with sorted blood CD4 and CD8 repertoires so that the CD4 or CD8 identity of scalp clones could be inferred. Drawn from immuneACCESS, this table holds only the in-frame rearrangements with V and J called that TCRdb kept. Clones are partly lost; checked studies trace under half to an unresolved V gene and leave the rest unexplained. Clone size and V and J calls were adopted from that table, with D and trimming inferred from the DNA. This sample holds fewer than 200,000 clones; approximately 52% were observed only once. More than 15% of the sample is held by the ten biggest clonotypes.

The treatment or condition label on this specimen signifies: oral pan-JAK inhibitor, 5-10 mg twice daily. Lesional scalp punch biopsies and peripheral blood were collected from alopecia areata patients. PBMCs were separated by density centrifugation and stained for CD3, CD4 and CD8, after which CD4+ and CD8+ T cells were sorted on a FACSAria. Taken from the germline V gene (reference sequence), the CDR1 and CDR2 loops are SEHNR and FQNEAQ. Relative to germline, V is 5 bases shorter and J is 8 bases shorter, with 12 bases between their ends. The CDR3 numbers 12 residues from cysteine through phenylalanine. Here the CDR3 DNA is all that survives: 36 bases in frame from base 1. The record originates from a study of CD8+ T cells in alopecia areata (dated by TCRdb to between 2017 and 2018). General notes on the study: Treated patients were enrolled in an open-label pilot trial of oral tofacitinib, 5 to 10 mg twice daily, for moderate-to-severe alopecia areata. immunoSEQ multiplex PCR using 35 Vbeta forward primers and 13 Jbeta reverse primers was used to amplify TCRbeta CDR3 regions. Patients received tofacitinib for 6 to 18 months and were then followed off drug for 6 months to check for delayed response and recurrence. Biopsies were taken from tofacitinib-treated patients at baseline and again at 4 and 24 weeks into treatment, and several of those patients also had a later scalp biopsy. The study used high-throughput TCRbeta sequencing to examine T cell clonal expansion in alopecia areata, in both the C3H/HeJ mouse model and human patients. The SALT score, which quantifies the percentage of affected scalp surface area, was used to measure disease severity in treated patients. The RNA source kit depended on sample type: the PAXgene miRNA kit for fixed scalp, the miRNeasy kit for PBMCs, and the RNeasy kit for mouse skin. Scalp clonality was compared among normal scalp (n=4), patchy alopecia areata scalp (n=8), and alopecia totalis/universalis scalp (n=8). Scalp tissue and sorted CD4+ and CD8+ peripheral blood T cells from patchy and totalis/universalis alopecia areata patients and from healthy controls were covered by human TCRbeta sequencing. General conclusions and limits of the study: Compared with normal scalp, lesional scalp had higher clonality and more expanded CD8+ clones, particularly in alopecia totalis/universalis, a pattern that suggests antigenic drive. Unlike mouse skin, which is dominated by gammadelta T cells, normal human skin has resident alphabeta T cells that are also sequenced, and this complicates analysis of the scalp TCR repertoire. During tofacitinib treatment, many expanded lesional clones stuck around in both scalp and blood, and this persistence may partly explain why relapse happens after treatment is stopped. Because the treated cohort was small and included a single nonresponder, larger studies are needed to assess links between baseline CD8+ expansion and response. Tofacitinib significantly lowered scalp clonality and the number of expanded CD8+ clones among the top 100 scalp clones. Shared TCR sequences between patients were less evident than in mice, which may be partly attributable to HLA diversity in the patient population.

Sample: CD4+ T cells sorted from blood, taken at approximately week 55, from a patient treated with tofacitinib. The sequence links TRBV7-9 to TRBJ1-1, with the D segment identity uncertain. The receptor comes from a human donor with alopecia areata. The CDR3 loop reads CASSDTSREAFF. The DNA sequence is TGTGCCAGCAGCGATACATCGAGGGAAGCTTTCTTT.